This section outlines one TCR beta chain sequence together with its context. No antigen is known for it. TCRdb re-derived calls from the 5' RACE reads in MiXCR, one entry per CDR3 protein. The sample holds about 240,000 distinct CDR3 sequences; 8.6% are singletons and the top ten take approximately 7%. This record belongs to a study of CD8 T cells in ankylosing spondylitis. Whole-study findings and limits: Disease-linked clones had a CD8+ phenotype and relatively low frequency in peripheral blood. Earlier work had already found some motif variants in reactive arthritis synovial fluid and blood. The study identified a TCR beta motif of fewer than 10 highly homologous variants that appeared characteristic of ankylosing spondylitis blood.

The CDR3 is made up of 16 amino acids. Trimming took 3 bases from V and 1 from J; bases not matched to a gene: 3. The chain employs TRBV12-3 or TRBV12-4 and TRBJ2-3; 11 positions match TRBD2. The clonotype originates from a male donor with ankylosing spondylitis or in good health (not recorded which). Sequencing used blood, either unsorted or a sorted T cell fraction (not recorded which). The CDR3 reads CASSLGLAVGTDTQYF. The DNA of the CDR3 is TGTGCCAGCAGTTTGGGACTAGCGGTGGGCACAGATACGCAGTATTTT.